Following are 4 T cell receptor beta chains from one sample sequenced in a study of blood T cell repertoires in COVID-19. The table came from immunoSEQ multiplex PCR; TCRdb's copy has only in-frame clones and leaves some out. This table has 95,000 to 150,000 clones, 70% to 90% appearing once. The sample comprised peripheral blood. The receptor source for this set is a man aged 35-49 years with acute or convalescent COVID-19.

This clone has just a few counts. The sample carries other DNA sequences with the same CDR3. The chain is built from TRBV29-1 and TRBJ1-1, with a tentative D call TRBD1 (5 bases). Germline V gene lookup returns CDR1 SQVTM and CDR2 ANQGSEA. Between the trimmed V and J ends, which lost 7 bases and 4 bases, there was a span of 13 bases. The CDR3 is 12 residues long. The CDR3, as DNA: TGCAGCGCCCCGGATCAGGGCACTGAAGCTTTCTTT. As protein: CSAPDQGTEAFF.

V usage is TRBV3-1 (or the pseudogene TRBV3-2) and J usage is TRBJ1-5, with 8 bases aligning to TRBD1. Germline V CDR1 and CDR2: LGHDT, YNNKEL (reference sequence). The V segment lost 4 bases and the J segment 4 bases; nucleotides outside the gene matches: 12. The CDR3 loop spans 17 amino acids. Here the CDR3 reads CASSRDRDRFFNQPQHF. CDR3 DNA sequence: TGTGCCAGCAGCCGAGACAGGGACAGGTTTTTTAATCAGCCCCAGCATTTT.

The V and J genes are TRBV3-1 (or the pseudogene TRBV3-2) and TRBJ1-2, with D maybe TRBD1 (6 bases). The CDR3 has 16 residues. Trimming shortened V by 2 bases and J by 4 bases, and 17 bases separated the two germline ends. Germline V gives CDR1 LGHDT, CDR2 YNNKEL (reference sequence). The CDR3 DNA follows: TGTGCCAGCAGCCAAAGGGGGGGCCCGAGGGGCTATGGCTACACCTTC. It specifies CASSQRGGPRGYGYTF.

This rearrangement joins TRBV2 to TRBJ1-4, with TRBD1 as a possible D gene (6 bases). Trimming stripped 2 bases from V and 8 bases from J, with 12 bases between. Looked up from germline, CDR1 is SNHLY and CDR2 is FYNNEI. The CDR3 runs to 14 residues. This CDR3 is CASSEYRVNEKLFF. The CDR3 bases are TGTGCCAGCAGTGAATACAGGGTAAACGAAAAACTGTTTTTT.